The present T cell receptor (beta chain) was sequenced within a study of shared clonotypes between healthy human individuals. Whole-study context: Each donor contributed plates that comprised three CD4 naive, three CD4 memory, two CD8 naive and one CD8 memory. The study's findings and limits: With few donors, the genetic and exposure-history diversity represented was limited.

How the authors handled the data: As immunoSEQ supplied junction-only sequences (without quality scores), filtering differed. Clones were sequenced by immunoSEQ multiplex PCR, and TCRdb holds only the in-frame ones, with some missing. V and J calls and clone size are copied from that table; D and trimming were computed from the DNA. The sample lists around 2.1 million clones, roughly 91% occurring once. Naivety among CD8 cells was defined by CD45RO negativity and positive CCR7 selection, thereby excluding terminally differentiated effector memory CD45RA+ cells. Turning to this clone: Its specificity is unknown.

Germline V gives CDR1 SQVTM, CDR2 ANQGSEA. Trimming removed 2 bases from V and 5 bases from J; junction bases left unmatched: 13. CDR3 length: 17 residues. The TCR originated in a man between 18 and 29 years old in good health. Some clones in this sample may be carry-over from other donors' samples. This rearrangement joins TRBV29-1 to TRBJ2-5; 11 bases map to TRBD2. Sequenced: naive CD8+ T cells from PBMCs. CDR3 bases: TGCAGCGTTGAAACAGGGCTAGCGGGAGGATGGGGGGAGACCCAGTACTTC. As protein: CSVETGLAGGWGETQYF.